These 28 T cell receptor beta chains were all obtained from the same sample, sequenced in a study of T cell changes during pregnancy in multiple sclerosis. Generated by immunoSEQ multiplex PCR, the TCRdb table keeps only in-frame clones and is missing some. The sample lists about 94,000 clones; over 90% were seen once. The sequences come from peripheral blood, collected in the third trimester of pregnancy. These TCRs come from a female donor with multiple sclerosis, enrolled in a pregnancy study.

The chain has TRBV5-1 and TRBJ2-7, with TRBD1 matching over 8 bases. This CDR3 spans 12 amino acids. The V gene end was trimmed by 5 bases and the J gene end by 7 bases; junction bases not matched to a gene: 5. CDR1 and CDR2 from the germline V gene are SGHRS and YFSETQ. The DNA for the CDR3 is TGCGCCAGCAGTCTTAGGGACAGGGAGCAGTACTTC. This codes for CASSLRDREQYF.

A single count supports this clone. This chain links TRBV9 with TRBJ1-2, with D maybe TRBD1 (6 bases). In germline, CDR1 is SGDLS, CDR2 YYNGEE. The V end was cut by 4 bases, the J end by 5 bases, with 12 bases between. CDR3 length: 13 residues. The CDR3, as DNA: TGTGCCAGCAGCTCCACAGGGTTTTATGGCTACACCTTC. As protein: CASSSTGFYGYTF.

The chain carries TRBV10-3 and TRBJ2-1, with 11 bases identical to TRBD2. There are 16 residues in the CDR3. The V segment lost 7 bases and the J segment 8 bases; nucleotides outside the gene matches: 13. Germline CDR1 reads ENHRY; CDR2 reads SYGVKD. The CDR3 spells CAIIDALAGASDEQFF. CDR3 bases: TGTGCCATCATTGACGCACTAGCGGGAGCATCGGATGAGCAGTTCTTC.

With respect to this clone: A junction end diverges from the germline sequence, so it may reflect a read error. The chain joins TRBV7-6 to TRBJ2-1, with a weak D call TRBD2 (5 bases). The CDR3 has 14 residues. CDR1 is SGHVS, CDR2 FNYEAQ, per germline. In nucleotides, the CDR3 is TGTGCCAGCAGCTTCGAGGACTCCGACAATGAGCAGTTCTTC. Residues: CASSFEDSDNEQFF.

J is TRBJ2-6 and V is TRBV5-8; 8 bases are a match to TRBD1. Germline V gives CDR1 SGHTS, CDR2 YDEGEE. With 0 bases clipped from V and 0 bases from J, the junction kept 8 bases outside the gene matches. This CDR3 spans 19 amino acids. The DNA for the CDR3 is TGTGCCAGCAGCTTGGGGGTGACAGGGGTTTTCTCTGGGGCCAACGTCCTGACTTTC. Protein product: CASSLGVTGVFSGANVLTF. Full variable domain (outside the CDR3, taken from reference TRBV5-8 and TRBJ2-6): EAGVTQSPTHLIKTRGQQATLRCSPISGHTSVYWYQQALGLGLQFLLWYDEGEERNRGNFPPRFSGRQFPNYSSELNVNALELEDSALYLCASSLGVTGVFSGANVLTFGAGSRLTVL.

The gene calls are TRBV9 and TRBJ1-2; a possible D gene is TRBD1 (5 bases). With 4 bases removed from V and 7 bases from J, the gap between germline ends came to 8 bases. This CDR3 spans 11 amino acids. Germline assignment: CDR1 SGDLS and CDR2 YYNGEE. CDR3 nucleotide sequence: TGTGCCAGCAGCCGAGACAGTGGCTACACCTTC. Its translation is CASSRDSGYTF.

This rearrangement joins TRBV10-3 to TRBJ1-3; D not resolved. V was shortened by 4 bases and J by 9 bases, with 19 bases between the two germline ends. The CDR3 extends over 15 amino acids. Germline CDR1 is ENHRY and CDR2 is SYGVKD. In DNA form, the CDR3 reads TGTGCCATCAGTGGTTTTTCGGTTAGAGGGAGCACCATATATTTT. Translation: CAISGFSVRGSTIYF.

As concerns this clone: Different DNA sequences within this sample yield the same CDR3. The chain recombines TRBV27 with TRBJ2-7; 7 nucleotides line up with TRBD1. The CDR3 has 14 residues. CDR1 and CDR2 (germline): MNHEY, SMNVEV (reference sequence). Trimming at V came to 2 bases and at J to 1 base, leaving 2 bases not matched to a gene. The CDR3 DNA reads TGTGCCAGCAGTTTAGGACAGGCATCCTACGAGCAGTACTTC. Translation: CASSLGQASYEQYF.

The CDR3 DNA sequence: TGTGCCAGTAGTGGACTAGCGACAAGCTCCTACAATGAGCAGTTCTTC. Its protein is CASSGLATSSYNEQFF. The rearrangement joins TRBV19 to TRBJ2-1; 9 nucleotides match TRBD2. This CDR3 region has 16 residues. V dropped 5 bases and J dropped 0; count of bases not matched to a gene: 5. Germline CDR1 is LNHDA and CDR2 is SQIVND (reference sequence).

The chain links TRBV28 to TRBJ2-7; 11 nucleotides match TRBD1. From germline, CDR1 is MDHEN and CDR2 SYDVKM. CDR3 size: 15 residues. The junction had 11 bases not matched to a gene; V was cut back by 7 bases and J by 6 bases. This CDR3 is CASTWPGTGGGEQYF. CDR3 nucleotides: TGTGCCAGCACCTGGCCAGGGACAGGGGGAGGCGAGCAGTACTTC.

The gene calls are TRBV10-3 and TRBJ1-4, with TRBD1 matching 7 bases. The germline V gene encodes CDR1 ENHRY and CDR2 SYGVKD. The CDR3 runs to 14 residues. With 2 bases clipped from V and 7 bases from J, the junction kept 4 bases outside the gene matches. CDR3 amino acids: CAISEPRTGEKLFF. Written as DNA, the CDR3 is TGTGCCATCAGTGAGCCCCGGACAGGTGAAAAACTGTTTTTT.

This chain connects TRBV5-1 to TRBJ2-1; 9 nucleotides match TRBD2. The CDR3 is 16 amino acids. Unmatched junction bases numbered 12, after V lost 5 bases and J lost 6 bases. Germline V gives CDR1 SGHRS, CDR2 YFSETQ. Here the CDR3 reads CASSYSGTSYLNEQFF. CDR3 coding DNA: TGCGCCAGCAGTTACTCAGGGACTAGCTACCTCAATGAGCAGTTCTTC.

The rearrangement joins TRBV11-3 to TRBJ2-1; D unresolved. Germline V gene data show CDR1 as SGHNT and CDR2 as YENEEA. CDR3 length: 13 residues. V was shortened by 5 bases and J by 4 bases, with 9 bases between the two germline ends. The CDR3 protein is CASSTSRYNEQFF. Written as DNA, the CDR3 is TGTGCCAGCAGCACAAGCAGGTACAATGAGCAGTTCTTC.

The chain carries TRBV7-2 and TRBJ2-1; 14 bases line up with TRBD2. CDR3 length: 15 amino acids. The V and J ends lost 5 bases and 7 bases, in that order; junction bases with no gene match: 4. From germline, CDR1 is SGHTA and CDR2 FQGNSA. CDR3 DNA: TGTGCCAGCAGCCCTGGGACTAGCGGGAGTAATGAGCAGTTCTTC. This gives the protein CASSPGTSGSNEQFF.

The chain recombines TRBV30 with TRBJ1-5; 9 bases fit TRBD1. Per germline, CDR1 GTSNPN and CDR2 SVGIG (reference sequence). The CDR3 consists of 17 residues. The DNA for the CDR3 is TGTGTCATAACCGGGACAGGGAGTCCTGGGAGCAATCAGCCCCAGCATTTT. Protein sequence: CVITGTGSPGSNQPQHF.

The chain employs TRBV2 and TRBJ1-2; D ambiguous. The CDR3 runs to 11 residues. Trimming pared 7 bases from V and 8 bases from J, leaving 11 bases between. Germline CDR1 SNHLY, CDR2 FYNNEI. The CDR3 region is CASKMEWGYTF. CDR3 sequence (DNA): TGTGCCAGCAAGATGGAGTGGGGCTACACCTTC.

The chain employs TRBV4-1 and TRBJ1-6; D not certain. Germline V lookup: CDR1 MGHRA, CDR2 YSYEKL. Trimming took off 3 bases at V and 8 bases at J, with 11 bases between the two ends. CDR3 size: 14 residues. CDR3 DNA sequence: TGCGCCAGCAGCCATTATTGGGAGGATTCACCCCTCCACTTT. It codes for CASSHYWEDSPLHF.

The chain couples TRBV4-3 to TRBJ2-1, with 16 bases lining up with TRBD2. CDR1 and CDR2 from the germline V gene are LGHNA and YSLEER. Losses at the gene ends were 1 base for V and 14 bases for J; bases not matched to a gene: 5. CDR3 length: 15 amino acids. The CDR3 DNA follows: TGCGCCAGCAGCCAAGCCGGGACTAGCGGGAGGGGGGAGTTCTTC. Its protein is CASSQAGTSGRGEFF.

The V gene is TRBV6-5, the J gene TRBJ2-6; D is unresolved. This CDR3 is built from 15 residues. The germline V gene encodes CDR1 MNHEY and CDR2 SVGAGI. V lost 3 bases and J lost 1, with 7 bases in between. The CDR3 region has the DNA TGTGCCAGCAGTTATAGAGGTTCTGGGGCCAACGTCCTGACTTTC. Translated, it gives CASSYRGSGANVLTF.

The rearrangement uses TRBV28 and TRBJ2-1; weak D call: TRBD1 (6 bases). CDR3 length: 16 residues. CDR1 and CDR2 (germline): MDHEN, SYDVKM. Deletions cut 8 bases from V and 0 bases from J, with 17 bases between. The CDR3 region has the DNA TGTGCCAGCTCCATTGACAGGACCCTCTCCTACAATGAGCAGTTCTTC. It encodes CASSIDRTLSYNEQFF.

The chain employs TRBV5-1 and TRBJ1-4, with 7 bases matching TRBD1. This CDR3 is built from 15 residues. V gave up 4 bases and J gave up 14 bases; unmatched junction bases: 17. In germline, CDR1 is SGHRS, CDR2 YFSETQ. CDR3 DNA: TGCGCCAGCAGCCCCACCGGGACAGCCACGGGGTTGCTGTTTTTT. It translates to CASSPTGTATGLLFF. Filled out from reference TRBV5-1 and TRBJ1-4, the complete variable domain reads KAGVTQTPRYLIKTRGQQVTLSCSPISGHRSVSWYQQTPGQGLQFLFEYFSETQRNKGNFPGRFSGRQFSNSRSEMNVSTLELGDSALYLCASSPTGTATGLLFFGSGTQLSVL.

The rearrangement links TRBV7-8 to TRBJ2-2, with D unresolved. V lost 1 base to trimming and J lost 7 bases, with 10 bases between them. The CDR3 runs 14 residues. Germline V gene data show CDR1 as SGHVS and CDR2 as FQNEAQ. The CDR3 region is CASSLGLKIGELFF. The CDR3 nucleotides read TGTGCCAGCAGCTTAGGACTCAAAATCGGGGAGCTGTTTTTT.

The chain carries TRBV6-5 and TRBJ1-4; D gene ambiguous. V lost 0 bases to trimming and J lost 7 bases, with 12 bases between them. The CDR3 runs to 15 residues. Germline V CDR1 and CDR2: MNHEY, SVGAGI. Written as DNA, the CDR3 is TGTGCCAGCAGTTACTCGAGCCGTACGGGTGAAAAACTGTTTTTT. Protein: CASSYSSRTGEKLFF.

The rearrangement joins TRBV29-1 to TRBJ2-2; 7 positions agree with TRBD1. Trimming cost V 4 bases and J 5 bases; bases outside gene matches: 4. Looked up from germline, CDR1 is SQVTM and CDR2 is ANQGSEA. This CDR3 has 13 residues. The CDR3 bases are TGCAGCGTTGTAACAGGGGAAACCGGGGAGCTGTTTTTT. It specifies CSVVTGETGELFF.

The chain recombines TRBV7-9 with TRBJ1-1; no clear D gene. The CDR3 totals 13 residues. V dropped 6 bases and J dropped 3 bases, with 11 bases sitting between them. Germline V gives CDR1 SEHNR, CDR2 FQNEAQ (reference sequence). The CDR3 loop is CASSKARYTEAFF. The CDR3 nucleotides are TGTGCCAGCAGTAAAGCGAGGTACACTGAAGCTTTCTTT.

This clone was seen once. The V gene is TRBV19, the J gene TRBJ1-1, with TRBD1 matching over 7 bases. The V and J ends lost 6 bases and 8 bases, in that order; junction bases with no gene match: 12. The germline CDR1 and CDR2 sequences are LNHDA and SQIVND (reference sequence). CDR3 size: 14 residues. In DNA, the CDR3 is TGTGCCAGTAGCACCATCGGTTACAGGGGAGAAGCTTTCTTT. Protein sequence: CASSTIGYRGEAFF. Complete variable domain (other parts from reference TRBV19 and TRBJ1-1): DGGITQSPKYLFRKEGQNVTLSCEQNLNHDAMYWYRQDPGQGLRLIYYSQIVNDFQKGDIAEGYSVSREKKESFPLTVTSAQKNPTAFYLCASSTIGYRGEAFFGQGTRLTVV.

The gene calls are TRBV7-2 and TRBJ2-7, with D unresolved. Germline-derived CDR1 and CDR2 are SGHTA and FQGNSA. The CDR3 is 14 residues long. Trimming cost V 2 bases and J 2 bases, with 10 bases left between them. CDR3 residues: CASSLTWQTYEQYF. The DNA for the CDR3 is TGTGCCAGCAGCTTAACGTGGCAAACCTACGAGCAGTACTTC.

The chain couples TRBV19 to TRBJ2-7, with D tentatively TRBD1 (6 bases). Germline V gene sequence: CDR1 LNHDA, CDR2 SQIVND (reference sequence). The V end was cut by 4 bases, the J end by 7 bases, with 17 bases between. The CDR3 totals 14 residues. The CDR3 DNA reads as TGTGCCAGTAGTACCGGGACAACACCCTCTGAGCAGTACTTC. Its translation is CASSTGTTPSEQYF.